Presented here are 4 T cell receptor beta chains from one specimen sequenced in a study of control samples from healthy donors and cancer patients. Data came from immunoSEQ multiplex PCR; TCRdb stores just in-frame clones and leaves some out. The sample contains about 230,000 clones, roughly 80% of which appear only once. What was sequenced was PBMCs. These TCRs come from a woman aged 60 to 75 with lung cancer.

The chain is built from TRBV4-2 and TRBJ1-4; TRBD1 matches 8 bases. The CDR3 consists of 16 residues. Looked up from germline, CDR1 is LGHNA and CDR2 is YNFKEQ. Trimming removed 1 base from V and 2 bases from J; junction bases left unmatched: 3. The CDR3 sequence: CASSQGAGGTNEKLFF. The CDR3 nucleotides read TGTGCCAGCAGCCAAGGGGCAGGGGGCACTAATGAAAAACTGTTTTTT.

In nucleotides, the CDR3 is TGTGCCAGCAGCTTAAGGCGGGAGCAGGGTGAGCAGTTCTTC. It translates to CASSLRREQGEQFF. V usage is TRBV7-3 and J usage is TRBJ2-1; 7 bases fit TRBD2. Germline loops: CDR1 SGHTA, CDR2 FQGTGA. The V segment lost 1 base and the J segment 9 bases; nucleotides outside the gene matches: 6. CDR3 size: 14 residues.

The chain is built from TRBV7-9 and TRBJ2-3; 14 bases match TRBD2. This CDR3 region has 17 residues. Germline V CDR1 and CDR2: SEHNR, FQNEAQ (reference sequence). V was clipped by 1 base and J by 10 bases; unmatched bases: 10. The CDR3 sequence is CASSLGGLAGALDAQYF. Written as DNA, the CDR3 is TGTGCCAGCAGCTTAGGGGGACTAGCGGGAGCCCTGGATGCGCAGTATTTT.

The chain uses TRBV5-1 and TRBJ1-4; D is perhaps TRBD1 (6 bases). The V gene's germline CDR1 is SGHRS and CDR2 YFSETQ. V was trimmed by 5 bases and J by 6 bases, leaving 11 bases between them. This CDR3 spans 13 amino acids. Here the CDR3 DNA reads TGCGCCAGCAGTGTGCAGGGGCATGAAAAACTGTTTTTT. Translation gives CASSVQGHEKLFF. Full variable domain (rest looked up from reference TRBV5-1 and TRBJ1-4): KAGVTQTPRYLIKTRGQQVTLSCSPISGHRSVSWYQQTPGQGLQFLFEYFSETQRNKGNFPGRFSGRQFSNSRSEMNVSTLELGDSALYLCASSVQGHEKLFFGSGTQLSVL.